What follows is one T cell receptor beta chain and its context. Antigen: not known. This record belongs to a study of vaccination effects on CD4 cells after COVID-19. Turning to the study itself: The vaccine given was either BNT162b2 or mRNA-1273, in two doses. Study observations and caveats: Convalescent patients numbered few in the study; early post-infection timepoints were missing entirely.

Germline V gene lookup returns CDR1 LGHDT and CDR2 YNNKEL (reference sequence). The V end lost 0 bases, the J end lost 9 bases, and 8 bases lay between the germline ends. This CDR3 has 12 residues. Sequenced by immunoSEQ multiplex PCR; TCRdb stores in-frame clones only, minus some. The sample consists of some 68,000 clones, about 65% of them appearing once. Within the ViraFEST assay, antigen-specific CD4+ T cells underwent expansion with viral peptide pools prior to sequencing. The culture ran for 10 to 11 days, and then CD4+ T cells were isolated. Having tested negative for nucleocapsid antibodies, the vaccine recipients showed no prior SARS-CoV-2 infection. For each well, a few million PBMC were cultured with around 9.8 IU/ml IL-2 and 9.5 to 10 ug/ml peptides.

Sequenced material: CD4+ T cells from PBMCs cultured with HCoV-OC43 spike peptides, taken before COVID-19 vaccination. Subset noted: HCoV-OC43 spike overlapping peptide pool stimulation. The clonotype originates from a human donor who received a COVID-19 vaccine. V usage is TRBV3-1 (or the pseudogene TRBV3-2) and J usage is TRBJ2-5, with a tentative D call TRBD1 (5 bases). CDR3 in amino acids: CASSQDETAQYF. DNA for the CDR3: TGTGCCAGCAGCCAAGATGAGACAGCCCAGTACTTC.